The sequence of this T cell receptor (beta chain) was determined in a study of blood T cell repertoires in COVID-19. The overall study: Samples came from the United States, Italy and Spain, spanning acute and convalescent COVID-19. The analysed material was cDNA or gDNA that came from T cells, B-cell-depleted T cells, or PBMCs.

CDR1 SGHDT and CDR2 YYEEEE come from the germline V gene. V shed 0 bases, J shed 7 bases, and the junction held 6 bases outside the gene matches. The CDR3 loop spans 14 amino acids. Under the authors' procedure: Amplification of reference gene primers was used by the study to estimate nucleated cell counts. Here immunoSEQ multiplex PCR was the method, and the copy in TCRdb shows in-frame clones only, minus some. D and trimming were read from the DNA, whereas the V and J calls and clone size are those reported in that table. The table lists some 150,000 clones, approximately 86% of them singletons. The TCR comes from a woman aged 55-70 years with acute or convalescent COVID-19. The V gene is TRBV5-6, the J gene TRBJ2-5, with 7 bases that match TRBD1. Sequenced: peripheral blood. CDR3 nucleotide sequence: TGTGCCAGCAGCTTGGAAAGGGGGCGAGGGACCCAGTACTTC. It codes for CASSLERGRGTQYF.